The rows below give T cell receptor beta chains drawn from one sample of a study of T cell changes during pregnancy in multiple sclerosis. Data came from immunoSEQ multiplex PCR; TCRdb stores just in-frame clones and leaves some out. The repertoire holds some 100,000 clones, with around 90% as singletons. This sample comprised peripheral blood, obtained in the second trimester of pregnancy. The receptors shown here come from a female donor with multiple sclerosis, enrolled in a pregnancy study. Both conserved end residues are part of each CDR3. A D gene is named only where the DNA matches it firmly. Size tells how often a clone was seen (once, few, many) or the class of an expanded clone, and some rows leave it out.

abundance	d_gene	v_gene	j_gene	CDR3nt	CDR3aa
.	.	TRBV9	TRBJ2-7	TGTGCCAGCAGCGTAGCGTTGGGCGGGGCGGACGAGCAGTACTTC	CASSVALGGADEQYF
few	.	TRBV9	TRBJ1-1	TGTGCCAGCAGCGTAGGGGCAGCAGTCCAGGGCACTGAAGCTTTCTTT	CASSVGAAVQGTEAFF
.	.	TRBV14	TRBJ1-2	TGTGCCAGCAGCCAAGAACGTCGGGGGGTTCAAGGCTACACCTTC	CASSQERRGVQGYTF
.	TRBD1	TRBV7-9	TRBJ2-7	TGTGCCAGCAGCTTAGCTCCGGGACAGTCCTACGAGCAGTACTTC	CASSLAPGQSYEQYF
.	.	TRBV5-6	TRBJ1-5	TGTGCCAGCAGCTCGCTGGGAGAGAGCAATCAGCCCCAGCATTTT	CASSSLGESNQPQHF
.	TRBD1	TRBV4-1	TRBJ2-7	TGCGCCAGCAGCCAAGCCGGACAGGGGTCCGACGAGCAGTACTTC	CASSQAGQGSDEQYF
.	.	TRBV28	TRBJ2-3	TGTGCCAGCAGGGTTACTAGCACAGATACGCAGTATTTT	CASRVTSTDTQYF
.	TRBD1	TRBV6-1	TRBJ2-3	TGTGCCAGCAGAGTAACAGGGGCAACGAGGGATACGCAGTATTTT	CASRVTGATRDTQYF
few	.	TRBV30	TRBJ2-5	TGTGCCTGGAGTGTTGGAGGAAGATCGGGGAACTTC	CAWSVGGRSGNF
.	.	TRBV27	TRBJ2-7	TGTGCCAGCAAAGTAACCCTAGGTACCTACGAGCAGTACTTC	CASKVTLGTYEQYF
.	.	TRBV9	TRBJ2-7	TGTGCCAGCAGCTCTGACAAAATCGGTTCTTCCTACGAGCAGTACTTC	CASSSDKIGSSYEQYF
.	TRBD1	TRBV27	TRBJ2-1	TGTGCCAGCAGTAACAGACGGGACAGGGGTGGATTTTACAATGAGCAGTTCTTC	CASSNRRDRGGFYNEQFF
once	.	TRBV7-9	TRBJ1-1	TGTGCCAGCAGCTCAGTGTTCGGGGGTACTGAAGCTTTCTTT	CASSSVFGGTEAFF
.	TRBD2	TRBV7-9	TRBJ2-7	TGTGCCAGCAGCTTAGCGTCTGAGGGGACTAGCGGGCGAGAGCAGTACTTC	CASSLASEGTSGREQYF
.	TRBD1	TRBV19	TRBJ2-7	TGTGCCAGTAGTATCGGGGACAGGGACGAGCAGTACTTC	CASSIGDRDEQYF
once	.	TRBV19	TRBJ2-1	TGTGCCAGTAGTATGAAGAGAGCCAAATCCTACAATGAGCAGTTCTTC	CASSMKRAKSYNEQFF
.	.	TRBV9	TRBJ1-1	TGTGCCAGCACCCTGACTGATAACACTGAAGCTTTCTTT	CASTLTDNTEAFF
.	.	TRBV4-2	TRBJ2-7	TGTGCCAGCAGCCCTGGCGGGGGCGGCTACGAGCAGTACTTC	CASSPGGGGYEQYF
.	TRBD2	TRBV2	TRBJ2-1	TGTGCCAGCAGTGGGCTAGCGGGCATCCGGAATGAGCAGTTCTTC	CASSGLAGIRNEQFF
.	.	TRBV7-2	TRBJ2-5	TGTGCCAGCAGCCCTCTCTCCCGGCAAGAGACCCAGTACTTC	CASSPLSRQETQYF
.	TRBD1	TRBV13	TRBJ1-1	TGTGCCAGCAGCTCCCCCACTACCGGGACAGGGGGCACTGAAGCTTTCTTT	CASSSPTTGTGGTEAFF
.	.	TRBV12-1	TRBJ2-7	TGTGCCAGCAGCTTTGCGGGTCCACCGAAACAAACTAGCGGTTACGAGCAGTACTTC	CASSFAGPPKQTSGYEQYF
once	.	TRBV5-1	TRBJ2-5	TGCGCCAGCAGCCTAGGACAGCGCGGACAAGAGACCCAGTACTTC	CASSLGQRGQETQYF
once	.	TRBV28	TRBJ1-5	TGTGCCAGCAGTTTATGGACAGATAGCAATCAGCCCCAGCATTTT	CASSLWTDSNQPQHF
.	TRBD2	TRBV28	TRBJ2-5	TGTGCCAGCAGTTCGGGACTATCGGGAGAGACCCAGTACTTC	CASSSGLSGETQYF
.	TRBD1	TRBV27	TRBJ2-7	TGTGCCAGCAGTTTATCCGGACAGGGGGCGGTCGAGCAGTACTTC	CASSLSGQGAVEQYF
.	.	TRBV28	TRBJ1-2	TGTGCCAGCAGTTTAGGGAGTCCCTATGGCTACACCTTC	CASSLGSPYGYTF
.	TRBD2	TRBV28	TRBJ2-1	TGTGCCAGCAGTTTGGTAAGCGGGACCGGCTCCTACAATGAGCAGTTCTTC	CASSLVSGTGSYNEQFF
.	.	TRBV19	TRBJ1-1	TGTGCCAGTAGGAGAAGGGACACTTACACTGAAGCTTTCTTT	CASRRRDTYTEAFF
.	.	TRBV10-2	TRBJ1-1	TGCGCCAGCAGTGCAGGGAAGGCTGAAGCTTTCTTT	CASSAGKAEAFF
.	TRBD2	TRBV19	TRBJ2-5	TGTGCCAGTAGTATACTAGCGGGAGTATTAGAGACCCAGTACTTC	CASSILAGVLETQYF
.	.	TRBV15	TRBJ1-4	TGTGCCACCAGCAGAGGAGACAGGTTCTCCGAAAAACTGTTTTTT	CATSRGDRFSEKLFF
.	TRBD2	TRBV7-8	TRBJ2-7	TGTGCCAGCAGCTGGAGACTAGCGGGAGGGTACGAGCAGTACTTC	CASSWRLAGGYEQYF
.	TRBD2	TRBV5-4	TRBJ2-1	TGTGCCAGCAGCTTGGGTAGCGGGGGTCTATCCTACAATGAGCAGTTCTTC	CASSLGSGGLSYNEQFF
.	.	TRBV27	TRBJ1-2	TGTGCCAGCCGTACGACAGCCGGGACTCACTATGGCTACACCTTC	CASRTTAGTHYGYTF
.	.	TRBV12-5	TRBJ1-2	TGTGCTAGTGGTTTCGCGGGGGCTTATGGCTACACCTTC	CASGFAGAYGYTF
.	.	TRBV14	TRBJ2-3	TGTGCCAGCAGCCAAGATCGGACAGATACGCAGTATTTT	CASSQDRTDTQYF
.	TRBD1	TRBV28	TRBJ2-7	TGTGCCAGCAGCGTGACAGGGGACTCCTACGAGCAGTACTTC	CASSVTGDSYEQYF
.	.	TRBV6-1	TRBJ2-3	TGTGCCAGTCGGTTTTCCCTGAGGGATACGCAGTATTTT	CASRFSLRDTQYF
.	TRBD1	TRBV19	TRBJ2-5	TGTGCCAGTAGTCGGACAGGGACAACAGAGACCCAGTACTTC	CASSRTGTTETQYF
.	.	TRBV4-1	TRBJ2-4	TGCGCCAGCAGCCAACCCCCACCCTTCGCGACCAAAAACATTCAGTACTTC	CASSQPPPFATKNIQYF
.	TRBD2	TRBV7-7	TRBJ2-1	TGTGCCAGCAGCTTAGCCGGGACTAGCGACAATGAGCAGTTCTTC	CASSLAGTSDNEQFF
.	.	TRBV7-3	TRBJ2-5	TGTGCCAGCAGCCGAGGAGACATTCGGGGGACCCAGTACTTC	CASSRGDIRGTQYF
.	.	TRBV6-1	TRBJ2-2	TGTGCCACGCAGGGTTACAGGGTCACCGGGGAGCTGTTTTTT	CATQGYRVTGELFF
.	.	TRBV7-6	TRBJ2-6	TGTGCCAGCAGCCGGTCCCGGGGGGCAGGGGCCAACGTCCTGACTTTC	CASSRSRGAGANVLTF
.	.	TRBV4-1	TRBJ2-3	TGCGCCAGCAGCCAAGATCCCCCATCGGACAGACTTAGCACAGATACGCAGTATTTT	CASSQDPPSDRLSTDTQYF
once	TRBD2	TRBV10-3	TRBJ2-2	TGTGCCATACGGACTAGCGGGGGGTCGAACACCGGGGAGCTGTTTTTT	CAIRTSGGSNTGELFF
.	TRBD2	TRBV7-8	TRBJ2-6	TGTGCCAGCAGCTTAGGGGCGGGAGGCTCTGGGGCCAACGTCCTGACTTTC	CASSLGAGGSGANVLTF